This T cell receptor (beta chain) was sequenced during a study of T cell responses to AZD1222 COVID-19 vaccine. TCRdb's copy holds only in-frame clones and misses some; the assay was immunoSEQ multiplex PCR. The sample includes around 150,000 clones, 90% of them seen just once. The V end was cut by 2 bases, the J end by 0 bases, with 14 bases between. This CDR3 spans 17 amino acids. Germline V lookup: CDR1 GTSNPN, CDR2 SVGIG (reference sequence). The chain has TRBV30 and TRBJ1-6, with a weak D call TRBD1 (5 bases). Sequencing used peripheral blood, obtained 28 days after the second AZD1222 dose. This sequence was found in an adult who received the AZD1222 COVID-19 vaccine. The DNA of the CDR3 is TGTGCCTGGAGTCCTCGGTTGGGGACCTCCTATAATTCACCCCTCCACTTT. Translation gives CAWSPRLGTSYNSPLHF. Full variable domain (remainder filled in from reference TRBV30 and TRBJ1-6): SQTIHQWPATLVQPVGSPLSLECTVEGTSNPNLYWYRQAAGRGLQLLFYSVGIGQISSEVPQNLSASRPQDRQFILSSKKLLLSDSGFYLCAWSPRLGTSYNSPLHFGNGTRLTVT.